The text below deals with one T cell receptor (beta chain). These data belong to a study of blood T cell repertoires in COVID-19. Study at large: Sample material is recorded as cDNA or gDNA derived from T cells, B-cell-depleted T cells, or PBMCs.

Authors' methods: The authors estimated nucleated cell counts from reference gene primer amplification. Produced via immunoSEQ multiplex PCR; TCRdb's table is partial and in-frame only. V and J calls and clone size come straight from that table; D and trimming were deduced from the DNA. The repertoire includes more than 95,000 clones, 70% to 90% of them detected once, and 2.5% to 3.5% sits in the top ten. Between the trimmed V and J ends, which lost 5 bases and 1 base, there was a span of 5 bases. The CDR3 is 12 amino acids. Germline CDR1 is MNHEY and CDR2 is SVGAGI. The material sequenced was peripheral blood. The V and J genes are TRBV6-5 and TRBJ1-1; D gene uncertain. The clonotype was recovered from a middle-aged man in a cohort sampled during active COVID-19. The CDR3 coding sequence is TGTGCCAGCAGTACCAGGAACACTGAAGCTTTCTTT. Encoded protein: CASSTRNTEAFF.